Shown below are 32 T cell receptor beta chains from a single sample sequenced in a study of post-analysis software for immune sequencing data. Study-level findings and limits: In patients, TRBV5-6, TRBV5-1 and TRBV20-1 belonged to four or five TRBV segments found more frequently than in controls.

The antigens these receptors bind are not known. Unique-molecular-identifier-tagged TCR beta cDNA libraries were used. MiXCR, applied by TCRdb to the PCR reads, yields one record per CDR3 protein. The sample lists about 430,000 distinct CDR3 sequences, 39% occurring once. The sample consisted of blood. Source of these receptors: a girl aged 2-10 years with multiple sclerosis.

This clonotype was observed a few times. The rearrangement uses TRBV28 and TRBJ2-1, with 11 bases lining up with TRBD2. The CDR3 is made up of 17 amino acids. CDR1 is MDHEN, CDR2 SYDVKM, per germline. V lost 2 bases, J lost 6 bases, and 9 bases stayed unmatched. CDR3 coding DNA: TGTGCCAGCAGTTTAGGTAGCGGGAGGGCCCGCGGCAATGAGCAGTTCTTC. Translated: CASSLGSGRARGNEQFF.

The CDR3 loop reads CASRSQSWGASGIGSYEQYF. CDR3 DNA: TGTGCCAGCAGGTCGCAGTCGTGGGGGGCTAGCGGCATTGGTAGCTACGAGCAGTACTTC. The rearrangement links TRBV28 to TRBJ2-5; D perhaps matches TRBD2 (7 bases). The DNA end lines up better with TRBJ2-7; the J call may be wrong. Germline V gene lookup returns CDR1 MDHEN and CDR2 SYDVKM. This CDR3 is 20 amino acids long.

This clonotype turned up a few times. One end of the junction does not line up with germline, which may come from a read error. This chain connects TRBV7-7 to TRBJ1-1; 8 bases line up with TRBD1. The CDR3 totals 19 residues. CDR1 SSHAT and CDR2 FNYEAQ come from the germline V gene (reference sequence). CDR3 region: CASSLETTGLGQGDTEAFF. For the CDR3, the DNA is TGTGCTAGCAGCTTAGAGACAACCGGCCTCGGACAGGGAGACACTGAAGCTTTCTTT.

V is TRBV10-3 and J is TRBJ2-7; TRBD1 or TRBD2 may be the D gene (6 bases each). The CDR3 contains 14 residues. Trimming removed 3 bases at V and 3 bases at J, with 12 bases between. Germline CDR1 and CDR2: ENHRY and SYGVKD. CDR3: CAISEGGLYYEQYF. DNA of the CDR3: TGTGCCATCAGTGAAGGGGGACTCTACTACGAGCAGTACTTC.

This sequence joins TRBV4-3 and TRBJ1-4, with D possibly TRBD1 on 6 matching bases. The CDR3 covers 16 residues. V was trimmed by 0 bases and J by 3 bases, leaving 11 bases between them. In germline, CDR1 is LGHNA, CDR2 YSLEER. CDR3 DNA: TGCGCCAGCAGCCAAGATCCAACAGGGTCTAATGAAAAACTGTTTTTT. Translated: CASSQDPTGSNEKLFF.

This clonotype was picked up one time. This chain uses TRBV27 with TRBJ2-7, with 11 bases lining up with TRBD2. Trimming cost V 2 bases and J 7 bases; bases outside gene matches: 7. The CDR3 is 15 amino acids. Germline loops: CDR1 MNHEY, CDR2 SMNVEV (reference sequence). The DNA for the CDR3 is TGTGCCAGCAGTTTAAGTACTAGCGGGAGTCGAGAGCAGTACTTC. Translation: CASSLSTSGSREQYF.

The V call is TRBV5-1, the J call TRBJ1-2, with D unresolved. V lost 6 bases to trimming and J lost 4 bases, with 19 bases between them. Germline CDR1 SGHRS, CDR2 YFSETQ. The CDR3 runs to 15 residues. CDR3 sequence: CASNLLGEGPYGYTF. The CDR3 bases are TGCGCCAGCAACCTCCTCGGGGAAGGCCCCTATGGCTACACCTTC.

This chain connects TRBV6-2 or TRBV6-3 to TRBJ2-1; D possibly matches TRBD1 or TRBD2 (6 bases each). Between the trimmed V and J ends, which lost 0 bases and 6 bases, there was a span of 15 bases. CDR3 length: 16 residues. CDR1 MNHEY and CDR2 SVGEGT come from the germline V gene. CDR3 nucleotide sequence: TGTGCCAGCAGTTACTCCTGGGGGGCGCGGGGCAATGAGCAGTTCTTC. Its protein product is CASSYSWGARGNEQFF.

The rearrangement links TRBV29-1 to TRBJ2-5; D is ambiguous. V was trimmed by 1 base and J by 2 bases, leaving 11 bases between them. Germline CDR1 reads SQVTM; CDR2 reads ANQGSEA. The CDR3 totals 14 residues. The CDR3 loop reads CSVEGGSVQETQYF. The CDR3 nucleotides are TGCAGCGTTGAAGGTGGCAGCGTTCAAGAGACCCAGTACTTC.

The chain uses TRBV12-3 or TRBV12-4 and TRBJ2-4; a possible D gene is TRBD2 (5 bases). The CDR3 is made up of 13 amino acids. Deletions cut 8 bases from V and 5 bases from J, with 13 bases between. The DNA of the CDR3 is TGTGCCAGCGTCGATGAGGGTGAAAACATTCAGTACTTC. It yields the protein CASVDEGENIQYF.

The gene calls are TRBV20-1 and TRBJ2-1; 7 positions agree with TRBD1. Germline CDR1 DFQATT, CDR2 SNEGSKA (reference sequence). The CDR3 has 15 amino acids. After removal of 0 bases from V and 13 bases from J, the junction contained 15 bases not matched to a gene. CDR3 in DNA: TGCAGTGCTAGAGATCAATACAGGGGCATCGAGACCCAGTTCTTC. Protein: CSARDQYRGIETQFF.

The chain uses TRBV5-1 and TRBJ2-1; TRBD1 aligns across 9 bases. This CDR3 has 17 residues. Trimming cost V 4 bases and J 1 base; bases outside gene matches: 9. Germline V CDR1 and CDR2: SGHRS, YFSETQ. CDR3 residues: CASSPLSGTGSYNEQFF. CDR3 nucleotides: TGCGCCAGCAGCCCACTCTCCGGGACAGGGTCCTACAATGAGCAGTTCTTC.

This clonotype is a singleton in its sample. This chain joins TRBV5-1 and TRBJ2-4, with D unclear. CDR1 is SGHRS, CDR2 YFSETQ, per germline. This CDR3 has 15 amino acids. The V gene lost 0 bases and the J gene lost 1 base, with 8 bases spanning the gap. The CDR3 loop is CASSLGDLAKNIQYF. The DNA for the CDR3 is TGCGCCAGCAGCTTGGGAGACCTTGCCAAAAACATTCAGTACTTC. The variable domain in full, completed from reference TRBV5-1 and TRBJ2-4, reads KAGVTQTPRYLIKTRGQQVTLSCSPISGHRSVSWYQQTPGQGLQFLFEYFSETQRNKGNFPGRFSGRQFSNSRSEMNVSTLELGDSALYLCASSLGDLAKNIQYFGAGTRLSVL.

As concerns this clonotype: Given a much more abundant clone one base away, this may be a read error. The CDR3 here is CASSRSGSREIQYF. The CDR3 nucleotides read TGTGCCAGCAGCCGTAGCGGGAGTAGGGAGATCCAGTACTTC. The chain employs TRBV7-3 and TRBJ2-5; TRBD2 matches at 9 bases. The CDR3 sequence is 14 residues long. Germline V CDR1 and CDR2: SGHTA, FQGTGA.

The chain uses TRBV29-1 and TRBJ2-2, with D possibly being TRBD1 (6 bases). V lost 7 bases and J lost 0, with 15 bases in between. Germline lookup yields CDR1 SQVTM and CDR2 ANQGSEA. CDR3 length equals 15 residues. Written as DNA, the CDR3 is TGCAGCGCCCGCGGACAGTTCGCGAACACCGGGGAGCTGTTTTTT. Protein: CSARGQFANTGELFF.

This clonotype was detected a few times. The V call is TRBV7-2, the J call TRBJ2-1; either TRBD1 or TRBD2 may supply D (5 bases each). The CDR3 covers 16 residues. V lost 3 bases and J lost 8, with 20 bases in between. Per the germline V gene, CDR1 is SGHTA and CDR2 is FQGNSA. The CDR3 nucleotides read TGTGCCAGCAGCTTGGAAGGGACCCACAAGGTGGATGAGCAGTTCTTC. As protein: CASSLEGTHKVDEQFF.

V is TRBV5-6 and J is TRBJ1-1; no definite D call. Trimming removed 1 base from V and 1 base from J, with 5 bases in between. The V gene's germline CDR1 is SGHDT and CDR2 YYEEEE. The CDR3 length is 13 residues. Here the CDR3 DNA reads TGTGCCAGCAGCTTGTATTGGAACACTGAAGCTTTCTTT. Translating it yields CASSLYWNTEAFF.

This clonotype was seen a few times. This chain links TRBV29-1 with TRBJ1-1, with D perhaps TRBD1 (6 bases). This CDR3 is built from 13 residues. With 5 bases removed from V and 1 base from J, the gap between germline ends came to 11 bases. Looked up from germline, CDR1 is SQVTM and CDR2 is ANQGSEA. CDR3 DNA: TGCAGCGTTACAGGGTTATGGAACACTGAAGCTTTCTTT. Translating gives CSVTGLWNTEAFF.

The V gene is TRBV7-2, the J gene TRBJ2-2, with D possibly matching TRBD2 (6 bases). The V and J ends lost 5 bases and 6 bases respectively, with 25 bases between them. The CDR3 covers 18 residues. Germline V gene data show CDR1 as SGHTA and CDR2 as FQGNSA. For the CDR3, the DNA is TGTGCCAGCAGCCTAGACACTATCGGGCAGGGAGGACCCGGGGAGCTGTTTTTT. Its translation: CASSLDTIGQGGPGELFF.

This clonotype has just a few counts. V and J are TRBV29-1 and TRBJ2-1; no clear D. Looked up from germline, CDR1 is SQVTM and CDR2 is ANQGSEA. V lost 8 bases and J lost 5, with 19 bases in between. This CDR3 contains 14 residues. In nucleotides, the CDR3 is TGCAGCTTCGGCGAATACACCGCACACAATGAGCAGTTCTTC. Translating gives CSFGEYTAHNEQFF.

The chain is built from TRBV20-1 and TRBJ2-5; 8 positions match TRBD1. CDR1 DFQATT and CDR2 SNEGSKA come from the germline V gene (reference sequence). The V segment lost 6 bases and the J segment 1 base; nucleotides outside the gene matches: 1. This CDR3 has 12 amino acids. The CDR3 region is CSADRAQETQYF. The DNA of the CDR3 is TGCAGTGCGGACAGGGCCCAAGAGACCCAGTACTTC.

The CDR3: CSARDTGQGDEKLFF. The DNA of the CDR3 is TGCAGTGCTAGAGATACCGGACAGGGTGATGAAAAACTGTTTTTT. V and J are TRBV20-1 and TRBJ1-4; 8 bases align to TRBD1. The V segment lost 0 bases and the J segment 6 bases; nucleotides outside the gene matches: 6. The CDR3 sequence is 15 residues long. CDR1 DFQATT and CDR2 SNEGSKA come from the germline V gene (reference sequence).

This clonotype was picked up a small number of times. At one boundary the junction diverges from the germline segment, which might be a read error. The chain employs TRBV25-1 and TRBJ2-3; 9 nucleotides align to TRBD2. Germline V gene sequence: CDR1 MGHDK, CDR2 SYGVNS. The CDR3 is 16 amino acids. The CDR3 reads CASSEWSGGTTDTQYF. CDR3 nucleotide sequence: TGTGCTAGCAGTGAGTGGAGCGGGGGGACCACAGATACGCAGTATTTT. Full variable domain (rest looked up from reference TRBV25-1 and TRBJ2-3): EADIYQTPRYLVIGTGKKITLECSQTMGHDKMYWYQQDPGMELHLIHYSYGVNSTEKGDLSSESTVSRIRTEHFPLTLESARPSHTSQYLCASSEWSGGTTDTQYFGPGTRLTVL.

This chain links TRBV10-3 with TRBJ2-1; TRBD1 is a possible D gene (5 bases). This CDR3 contains 12 residues. V dropped 6 bases and J dropped 4 bases, with 7 bases sitting between them. Germline CDR1 and CDR2: ENHRY and SYGVKD. The CDR3: CAIRDRYNEQFF. CDR3 bases: TGTGCCATCAGAGACAGATACAATGAGCAGTTCTTC.

Of note for this clonotype: One end of the junction is discordant with germline, which a read error may explain. This chain links TRBV6-5 with TRBJ1-2, with TRBD1 as a possible D gene (6 bases). Germline lookup yields CDR1 MNHEY and CDR2 SVGAGI. This CDR3 region has 15 residues. The CDR3 coding sequence is TGTGCCAACAGTTACGATGGGGGGCAGCACTATGGCTACACCTTC. This translates into CANSYDGGQHYGYTF.

This clonotype was counted a few times. The chain uses TRBV10-3 and TRBJ2-4; TRBD1 or TRBD2 may be the D gene (5 bases each). CDR3 length: 14 residues. CDR1 is ENHRY and CDR2 is SYGVKD in the germline V gene. V lost 6 bases to trimming and J lost 13 bases, with 22 bases between them. Written as DNA, the CDR3 is TGTGCCATCAGGGGCGGTTCCGGGACGGAGGAGCAGTACTTC. Translated, it gives CAIRGGSGTEEQYF.

The chain has TRBV7-3 and TRBJ2-1, with a possible D match to TRBD1 (6 bases). The CDR3 is made up of 13 amino acids. CDR1 and CDR2 from the germline V gene are SGHTA and FQGTGA. The V end lost 5 bases, the J end lost 9 bases, and 14 bases lay between the germline ends. CDR3 sequence reads: CASSPQGIGEQFF. As DNA, the CDR3 is TGTGCCAGCAGCCCACAGGGTATTGGTGAGCAGTTCTTC.

A few counts support this clonotype. The genes are TRBV5-1 and TRBJ1-1; possibly TRBD1 for D (6 bases). Per germline, CDR1 SGHRS and CDR2 YFSETQ. Deletions cut 4 bases from V and 3 bases from J, with 10 bases between. The CDR3 totals 13 residues. CDR3 residues: CASSGGQDTEAFF. The CDR3 bases are TGCGCCAGCAGCGGGGGACAAGACACTGAAGCTTTCTTT.

This clonotype came up a few times. The chain joins TRBV5-1 to TRBJ2-1; 9 bases are shared with TRBD1. With V trimmed by 3 bases and J by 1 base, 14 bases remained unmatched. Germline lookup yields CDR1 SGHRS and CDR2 YFSETQ. The CDR3 is 19 residues long. This chain's CDR3 is CASSSQGAPGGTSYNEQFF. CDR3 sequence (DNA): TGCGCCAGCAGCTCACAGGGGGCCCCTGGCGGGACTTCCTACAATGAGCAGTTCTTC.

The CDR3 protein is CASSQEAQGEAFF. The CDR3 DNA sequence: TGTGCCAGCAGCCAAGAGGCGCAGGGGGAAGCTTTCTTT. V and J are TRBV4-2 and TRBJ1-1; tentative D call: TRBD1 (6 bases). V lost 0 bases to trimming and J lost 8 bases, with 10 bases between them. The CDR3 is 13 amino acids. CDR1 is LGHNA and CDR2 is YNFKEQ in the germline V gene.

V and J are TRBV11-2 and TRBJ2-1, with TRBD1 as a possible D gene (5 bases). CDR3 length: 14 amino acids. Germline CDR1 and CDR2: SGHAT and FQNNGV. V was shortened by 1 base and J by 7 bases, with 11 bases between the two germline ends. CDR3 DNA sequence: TGTGCCAGCAGCTTAGTGGGCAGGGTTAATGAGCAGTTCTTC. Its translation: CASSLVGRVNEQFF.

Only a few counts were recorded for this clonotype. V usage is TRBV29-1 and J usage is TRBJ2-3; unclear D gene. Trimming took off 5 bases at V and 5 bases at J, with 5 bases between the two ends. This CDR3 has 10 amino acids. Looked up from germline, CDR1 is SQVTM and CDR2 is ANQGSEA. In DNA form, the CDR3 reads TGCAGCGTTACGGTAGATACGCAGTATTTT. This gives the protein CSVTVDTQYF.